This T cell receptor beta chain was profiled in a study of cytomegalovirus exposure and HLA in healthy donors. 13 Jbeta primers and 60 Vbeta primers were used for the PCR. Sequencing used immunoSEQ multiplex PCR; TCRdb keeps in-frame clones, though not all of them. The sample records about 160,000 clones, approximately 84% being singletons. As for this clone: Its antigen is currently unknown.

General study points: Using a false discovery rate of 0.05, a later analysis showed that about 16,000 TCR beta sequences were associated with HLA alleles. Later analysis revealed greater clonal expansion in HLA-associated TCR beta chains than in equally common others.

In germline, CDR1 is SGHAT, CDR2 FQNNGV. Trimming left V 5 bases short and J 6 bases short, with 11 bases between. The CDR3 has 12 residues. This TCR was recovered from a man in his late teens or twenties in good health and CMV-seropositive. Sequenced sample: PBMCs. V usage is TRBV11-2 and J usage is TRBJ2-7; D unclear. The chain's CDR3 is CASSVESIEQYF. In DNA form, the CDR3 reads TGTGCCAGCAGCGTTGAGAGTATCGAGCAGTACTTC.